The 25 T cell receptor beta chains listed next were all sequenced from one sample in a study of brain T cells in children with intractable seizures. Time point defined: blood from clinic visit 5 months post-surgery; TSC patient then seizure free. Sequenced by immunoSEQ multiplex PCR; TCRdb stores in-frame clones only, minus some. Among about 340,000 clones listed, nearly 95% were seen once. The specimen comprised peripheral blood, sampled around 5 months after surgery. The receptors were gathered from a boy in the first two years of life with tuberous sclerosis and intractable seizures.

The chain links TRBV2 to TRBJ2-5; D assignment may be TRBD1 or TRBD2 (6 bases each). Trimming removed 5 bases from V and 3 bases from J, with 16 bases in between. This CDR3 region has 15 residues. The germline CDR1 and CDR2 sequences are SNHLY and FYNNEI. CDR3: CASSTSGALKETQYF. The CDR3 nucleotides read TGTGCCAGCAGTACCTCGGGGGCGCTCAAAGAGACCCAGTACTTC.

The chain carries TRBV10-3 and TRBJ2-4; D is possibly TRBD1 or TRBD2 (5 bases each). The V end lost 1 base, the J end lost 4 bases, and 14 bases lay between the germline ends. The CDR3 sequence is 16 residues long. The germline V gene encodes CDR1 ENHRY and CDR2 SYGVKD. In DNA, the CDR3 is TGTGCCATCAGTGAGTTATATCTGGGACCGAAAAACATTCAGTACTTC. Translation gives CAISELYLGPKNIQYF.

The J gene is TRBJ2-1, the V gene TRBV5-5; the D call may be TRBD1 or TRBD2 (5 bases each). CDR1 is SGHKS and CDR2 is YYEKEE in the germline V gene (reference sequence). The CDR3 has 13 residues. With 1 base removed from V and 8 bases from J, the gap between germline ends came to 10 bases. The CDR3 region is CASSLLGRDEQFF. The CDR3 DNA follows: TGTGCCAGCAGCTTGTTGGGGCGGGATGAGCAGTTCTTC. Combining the CDR3 with reference TRBV5-5 and TRBJ2-1 gives the whole variable domain DAGVTQSPTHLIKTRGQQVTLRCSPISGHKSVSWYQQVLGQGPQFIFQYYEKEERGRGNFPDRFSARQFPNYSSELNVNALLLGDSALYLCASSLLGRDEQFFGPGTRLTVL.

J is TRBJ2-7 and V is TRBV6-5; 9 bases are a match to TRBD1. Trimming at V came to 6 bases and at J to 4 bases, leaving 10 bases not matched to a gene. The CDR3 length is 15 residues. Germline CDR1 is MNHEY and CDR2 is SVGAGI. The CDR3 reads CASSRAGTGLYEQYF. Here the CDR3 DNA reads TGTGCCAGCAGCCGGGCCGGGACAGGGTTATACGAGCAGTACTTC.

This clone came up a few times. The chain uses TRBV19 and TRBJ1-1; D is possibly TRBD1 (5 bases). CDR1 LNHDA and CDR2 SQIVND come from the germline V gene (reference sequence). The CDR3 is made up of 14 amino acids. Trimming took off 5 bases at V and 0 bases at J, with 10 bases between the two ends. The CDR3 coding sequence is TGTGCCAGTAGTGGCTGGGACTTGAACACTGAAGCTTTCTTT. Residues: CASSGWDLNTEAFF.

The chain uses TRBV30 and TRBJ2-7, with 9 bases matching TRBD1. With V trimmed by 2 bases and J by 2 bases, 22 bases remained unmatched. The CDR3 length is 20 residues. CDR1 is GTSNPN, CDR2 SVGIG, per germline (reference sequence). CDR3 protein: CAWSPQLRDRVTFLAYEQYF. The CDR3 DNA sequence: TGTGCCTGGAGTCCCCAACTCCGGGACAGGGTAACCTTTTTGGCCTACGAGCAGTACTTC.

To note about this clone: Other nucleotide sequences in the sample specify the same CDR3. The rearrangement joins TRBV10-1 to TRBJ2-3, with TRBD2 identical over 11 bases. Germline values: CDR1 WNHNN, CDR2 SYGVQD (reference sequence). The CDR3 sequence is 17 residues long. Unmatched junction bases numbered 9, after V lost 3 bases and J lost 4 bases. The CDR3 here is CASSDRSGRAPADTQYF. DNA for the CDR3: TGCGCCAGCAGTGACCGTAGCGGGAGGGCCCCCGCAGATACGCAGTATTTT.

This clone was counted once. The chain links TRBV3-1 (or the pseudogene TRBV3-2) to TRBJ1-6, with unresolved D. The CDR3 is made up of 14 amino acids. Between the trimmed V and J ends, which lost 1 base and 3 bases, there was a span of 4 bases. Germline CDR1 is LGHDT and CDR2 is YNNKEL (reference sequence). The CDR3: CASSQGGYNSPLHF. The CDR3 DNA follows: TGTGCCAGCAGCCAAGGGGGCTATAATTCACCCCTCCACTTT.

The gene calls are TRBV3-1 (or the pseudogene TRBV3-2) and TRBJ2-5; D perhaps matches TRBD2 (5 bases). This CDR3 comprises 18 residues. Trimming stripped 1 base from V and 5 bases from J, with 23 bases between. CDR1 is LGHDT and CDR2 is YNNKEL in the germline V gene (reference sequence). DNA of the CDR3: TGTGCCAGCAGCCAAGGCCCTCTTTTTCTAGCCGGTGTTGAGACCCAGTACTTC. Its translation: CASSQGPLFLAGVETQYF.

The CDR3 region is CSACTPTEAFF. CDR3 DNA: TGCAGTGCCTGTACACCCACTGAAGCTTTCTTT. The chain couples TRBV20-1 to TRBJ1-1; D is uncertain. The germline CDR1 and CDR2 sequences are DFQATT and SNEGSKA (reference sequence). CDR3 length: 11 residues. V lost 6 bases and J lost 4, with 9 bases in between.

The chain employs TRBV30 and TRBJ2-7; D gene uncertain. Trimming took 0 bases from V and 3 from J, leaving 6 bases between them. Germline CDR1 is GTSNPN and CDR2 is SVGIG (reference sequence). The length of the CDR3 is 12 residues. The CDR3 protein is CAWSVLFYEQYF. The DNA for the CDR3 is TGTGCCTGGAGTGTACTTTTCTACGAGCAGTACTTC.

This clone was recorded a few times. This rearrangement joins TRBV25-1 to TRBJ1-6; possible D gene TRBD1, 5 bases. Trimming stripped 5 bases from V and 6 bases from J, with 20 bases between. There are 17 residues in the CDR3. Germline V lookup: CDR1 MGHDK, CDR2 SYGVNS. CDR3 residues: CASSLGRLGQPNSPLHF. The CDR3 nucleotides are TGTGCCAGCAGTCTCGGCCGCCTGGGGCAGCCTAATTCACCCCTCCACTTT.

This clone was observed once. V usage is TRBV11-2 and J usage is TRBJ1-1; 7 positions agree with TRBD1. Germline V gene sequence: CDR1 SGHAT, CDR2 FQNNGV. The CDR3 has 15 residues. V was pared by 5 bases and J by 0 bases, with 6 bases of the junction left unmatched. The CDR3 loop reads CASSHRQGLNTEAFF. For the CDR3, the DNA is TGTGCCAGCAGCCATCGACAGGGCCTGAACACTGAAGCTTTCTTT.

This clone was observed once. The chain carries TRBV29-1 and TRBJ2-4; D is unclear. V lost 6 bases to trimming and J lost 0 bases, with 12 bases between them. The V gene's germline CDR1 is SQVTM and CDR2 ANQGSEA. The CDR3 is 14 residues long. The CDR3 protein is CSVAGHLAKNIQYF. In DNA, the CDR3 is TGCAGCGTCGCCGGCCACCTAGCCAAAAACATTCAGTACTTC.

The chain has TRBV10-2 and TRBJ2-1, with 8 bases aligning to TRBD1. CDR1 WSHSY and CDR2 SAAADI come from the germline V gene. V lost 10 bases and J lost 6; bases outside the gene matches: 5. The CDR3 loop spans 12 amino acids. In DNA, the CDR3 is TGCGCCACCACAGGGGGAAGCAATGAGCAGTTCTTC. Translating gives CATTGGSNEQFF.

The rearrangement joins TRBV5-4 to TRBJ2-5; D is unclear. The CDR3 spans 14 residues. CDR1 and CDR2 from the germline V gene are SGHNT and YYREEE (reference sequence). V dropped 0 bases and J dropped 4 bases, with 10 bases sitting between them. The CDR3 here is CASSLGARRETQYF. CDR3 in DNA: TGTGCCAGCAGCTTGGGTGCAAGGCGAGAGACCCAGTACTTC.

This clone has just one count. The CDR3 region is CASRPGQGRYGYTF. The CDR3 DNA follows: TGTGCCAGCAGACCGGGACAGGGGCGCTATGGCTACACCTTC. This chain links TRBV5-8 with TRBJ1-2, with 10 bases aligning to TRBD1. Germline CDR1 SGHTS, CDR2 YDEGEE. The CDR3 contains 14 residues. Trimming removed 5 bases from V and 4 bases from J; junction bases left unmatched: 5. Filled out from reference TRBV5-8 and TRBJ1-2, the complete variable domain reads EAGVTQSPTHLIKTRGQQATLRCSPISGHTSVYWYQQALGLGLQFLLWYDEGEERNRGNFPPRFSGRQFPNYSSELNVNALELEDSALYLCASRPGQGRYGYTFGSGTRLTVV.

This clone has at least ten counts. This rearrangement joins TRBV18 to TRBJ2-1; 13 positions match TRBD2. The trim removed 3 bases at V and 9 bases at J, leaving 8 bases unmatched. Germline lookup yields CDR1 KGHSH and CDR2 LQKENI. The CDR3 runs to 16 residues. This chain's CDR3 is CASSPTALAGGGEQFF. In nucleotides, the CDR3 is TGTGCCAGCTCACCGACGGCACTAGCGGGAGGGGGTGAGCAGTTCTTC.

This clone was observed a single time. The CDR3 sequence is CASGRGTGQNTEAFF. Here the CDR3 DNA reads TGCGCCAGCGGAAGAGGCACAGGGCAGAACACTGAAGCTTTCTTT. This rearrangement joins TRBV5-1 to TRBJ1-1, with a weak D call TRBD1 (6 bases). V dropped 7 bases and J dropped 1 base, with 17 bases sitting between them. Germline CDR1 is SGHRS and CDR2 is YFSETQ. CDR3 length equals 15 residues.

The chain has TRBV18 and TRBJ1-1; 8 bases align to TRBD1. Germline loops: CDR1 KGHSH, CDR2 LQKENI. CDR3 length equals 13 residues. After removal of 5 bases from V and 3 bases from J, the junction contained 2 bases not matched to a gene. CDR3 region: CASSATGDTEAFF. Written as DNA, the CDR3 is TGTGCCAGCTCAGCGACAGGGGACACTGAAGCTTTCTTT.

About this clone itself: This same CDR3 is encoded by further DNA sequences in the sample. This chain connects TRBV27 to TRBJ2-3; D call uncertain. V lost 2 bases and J lost 4, with 7 bases in between. Germline assignment: CDR1 MNHEY and CDR2 SMNVEV (reference sequence). CDR3 length: 13 residues. The chain's CDR3 is CASSLTGADTQYF. The CDR3, as DNA: TGTGCCAGCAGTTTAACGGGCGCAGATACGCAGTATTTT.

The chain uses TRBV2 and TRBJ2-7; D possibly corresponds to TRBD2 (6 bases). There are 16 residues in the CDR3. CDR1 and CDR2 (germline): SNHLY, FYNNEI. Trimming left V 6 bases short and J 0 bases short, with 18 bases between. CDR3 sequence (DNA): TGTGCCAGCAGGGGTAGGGGCGGGGCCGCCTCCTACGAGCAGTACTTC. Amino acid sequence: CASRGRGGAASYEQYF.

The rearrangement links TRBV30 to TRBJ2-7; TRBD2 agrees at 7 bases. This CDR3 comprises 12 residues. Germline V gene lookup returns CDR1 GTSNPN and CDR2 SVGIG (reference sequence). Trimming at V came to 5 bases and at J to 3 bases, leaving 4 bases not matched to a gene. The CDR3 bases are TGTGCCTGGTCACCGGGGGGCTACGAGCAGTACTTC. Encoded protein: CAWSPGGYEQYF.

The chain joins TRBV14 to TRBJ1-1; 8 positions match TRBD1. J was trimmed by 3 bases and V by 0 bases; bases with no gene match: 12. This CDR3 spans 18 amino acids. Germline V gives CDR1 SGHDN, CDR2 FVKESK. The CDR3 reads CASSQDVAGGLGDTEAFF. CDR3 in DNA: TGTGCCAGCAGCCAAGATGTTGCAGGGGGCTTAGGAGACACTGAAGCTTTCTTT.

V gene TRBV28 combines with J gene TRBJ1-1; D call uncertain. V was clipped by 5 bases and J by 0 bases, with 13 bases between them. Per germline, CDR1 MDHEN and CDR2 SYDVKM. CDR3 length: 15 amino acids. The CDR3, as DNA: TGTGCCAGCAGTGCAAGAAGTCTCTTGAACACTGAAGCTTTCTTT. The encoded protein is CASSARSLLNTEAFF.